Each of the 24 T cell receptor beta chains below was sequenced from the same sample in a study of blood T cell repertoires in COVID-19. The repertoire was sequenced with immunoSEQ multiplex PCR; TCRdb's copy has only in-frame clones and lacks some. The table shows some 130,000 clones, with about 76% occurring only once. Sequencing was performed on peripheral blood. The receptor set was obtained from an elderly man with acute or convalescent COVID-19.

The chain joins TRBV6-2 or TRBV6-3 to TRBJ2-6; D unresolved. Trimming removed 6 bases from V and 2 bases from J, with 14 bases in between. This CDR3 spans 16 amino acids. Germline V gene sequence: CDR1 MNHEY, CDR2 SVGEGT. The CDR3 reads CASSPEIVTGANVLTF. DNA for the CDR3: TGTGCCAGCAGCCCTGAGATAGTTACTGGGGCCAACGTCCTGACTTTC.

V gene TRBV19 combines with J gene TRBJ1-5; unclear D gene. CDR3 length equals 15 residues. CDR1 LNHDA and CDR2 SQIVND come from the germline V gene (reference sequence). The V and J ends lost 4 bases and 1 base respectively, with 11 bases between them. The CDR3 here is CASSNWAQSNQPQHF. Written as DNA, the CDR3 is TGTGCCAGTAGTAACTGGGCCCAAAGCAATCAGCCCCAGCATTTT.

V is TRBV2 and J is TRBJ1-5, with TRBD1 matching 8 bases. This CDR3 is built from 16 residues. Trimming cost V 5 bases and J 0 bases; bases outside gene matches: 6. Germline CDR1 reads SNHLY; CDR2 reads FYNNEI. Here the CDR3 DNA reads TGTGCCAGCAGTCTCAGGACAGGGCATAGCAATCAGCCCCAGCATTTT. This translates into CASSLRTGHSNQPQHF.

The V and J genes are TRBV27 and TRBJ1-5; TRBD1 might be the D (6 bases). Per the germline V gene, CDR1 is MNHEY and CDR2 is SMNVEV (reference sequence). The length of the CDR3 is 18 residues. V shed 6 bases and J shed 0 bases, with 21 bases lying between them. CDR3 nucleotides: TGTGCCAGCAGCGCTGGACAGAGGGGTAAATATAGCAATCAGCCCCAGCATTTT. Translating gives CASSAGQRGKYSNQPQHF.

The rearrangement joins TRBV19 to TRBJ2-1, with D tentatively TRBD2 (7 bases). Trimming left V 7 bases short and J 7 bases short, with 17 bases between. This CDR3 comprises 14 residues. In germline, CDR1 is LNHDA, CDR2 SQIVND (reference sequence). CDR3 residues: CASNYRGEGNEQFF. In nucleotides, the CDR3 is TGTGCCAGTAACTATAGGGGGGAGGGGAATGAGCAGTTCTTC.

This chain connects TRBV6-5 to TRBJ1-6, with TRBD1 matching over 8 bases. The CDR3 extends over 13 amino acids. V was pared by 8 bases and J by 4 bases, with 1 base of the junction left unmatched. Germline V CDR1 and CDR2: MNHEY, SVGAGI. The CDR3 nucleotides are TGTGCCAGCCGGGACAGGTATAATTCACCCCTCCACTTT. Protein: CASRDRYNSPLHF.

The chain links TRBV27 to TRBJ2-1, with 10 nucleotides matching TRBD2. CDR1 is MNHEY, CDR2 SMNVEV, per germline (reference sequence). After removal of 8 bases from V and 8 bases from J, the junction contained 9 bases not matched to a gene. CDR3 length equals 14 residues. CDR3 bases: TGTGCCAGCTCTAGGGCTAGCGGGGGCTATGAGCAGTTCTTC. It codes for CASSRASGGYEQFF.

This clone was picked up one time. This sequence joins TRBV2 and TRBJ1-2, with 8 bases identical to TRBD1. V was pared by 8 bases and J by 5 bases, with 10 bases of the junction left unmatched. The germline V gene encodes CDR1 SNHLY and CDR2 FYNNEI. The CDR3 sequence is 14 residues long. The CDR3 loop reads CASLAGGTGYGYTF. CDR3 nucleotide sequence: TGTGCCAGCTTAGCCGGGGGGACAGGATATGGCTACACCTTC. Complete variable domain (other parts from reference TRBV2 and TRBJ1-2): EPEVTQTPSHQVTQMGQEVILRCVPISNHLYFYWYRQILGQKVEFLVSFYNNEISEKSEIFDDQFSVERPDGSNFTLKIRSTKLEDSAMYFCASLAGGTGYGYTFGSGTRLTVV.

The V call is TRBV6-1, the J call TRBJ2-7; D remains unclear. V dropped 1 base and J dropped 2 bases, with 6 bases sitting between them. The CDR3 spans 13 residues. Germline loops: CDR1 MNHNS, CDR2 SASEGT. The CDR3 here is CASSEDSAYEQYF. For the CDR3, the DNA is TGTGCCAGCAGTGAAGATTCGGCCTACGAGCAGTACTTC.

Written as DNA, the CDR3 is TGTGCCAGCTCAGCAGGGACAGGGAGCAATCAGCCCCAGCATTTT. It translates to CASSAGTGSNQPQHF. V and J are TRBV18 and TRBJ1-5, with 9 bases matching TRBD1. Germline V gene data show CDR1 as KGHSH and CDR2 as LQKENI. The V and J ends lost 5 bases and 1 base, in that order; junction bases with no gene match: 3. This CDR3 is 15 amino acids long.

This chain connects TRBV6-4 to TRBJ2-7, with D unresolved. V was shortened by 10 bases and J by 3 bases, with 13 bases between the two germline ends. CDR1 MRHNA and CDR2 SNTAGT come from the germline V gene. The CDR3 is 12 amino acids. The DNA of the CDR3 is TGTGCCACCGATTCTCAGGACTACGAGCAGTACTTC. Translated: CATDSQDYEQYF.

This chain links TRBV5-5 with TRBJ1-1; weak D call: TRBD1 (6 bases). The CDR3 is made up of 14 amino acids. Per germline, CDR1 SGHKS and CDR2 YYEKEE (reference sequence). V was pared by 4 bases and J by 3 bases, with 13 bases between. The CDR3 protein is CASSVVGGDTEAFF. DNA of the CDR3: TGTGCCAGCAGCGTCGTAGGGGGAGACACTGAAGCTTTCTTT.

Only a few counts were recorded for this clone. The chain employs TRBV12-3 or TRBV12-4 and TRBJ1-6; D unclear. The ends were cut back, 8 bases at V and 13 bases at J, with 15 bases in the middle. The CDR3 is 12 residues long. Written as DNA, the CDR3 is TGTGCCAGCTCGTTACTCGGGATTCCCCTCCACTTT. Translation gives CASSLLGIPLHF.

The rearrangement links TRBV19 to TRBJ1-2; D not certain. Trimming shortened V by 5 bases and J by 8 bases, and 21 bases separated the two germline ends. CDR1 and CDR2 from the germline V gene are LNHDA and SQIVND (reference sequence). This CDR3 spans 15 amino acids. The CDR3 DNA is TGTGCCAGTAGTCGTAGCCCAGATGGTCTGATCGGCTACACCTTC. Protein product: CASSRSPDGLIGYTF.

This clone was seen just once. The chain carries TRBV19 and TRBJ2-7; 10 positions agree with TRBD1. With V trimmed by 5 bases and J by 2 bases, 6 bases remained unmatched. CDR3 length: 15 residues. Germline CDR1 LNHDA, CDR2 SQIVND (reference sequence). CDR3 sequence reads: CASSGAGTGAYEQYF. The CDR3 nucleotides are TGTGCCAGTAGTGGCGCCGGGACAGGGGCCTACGAGCAGTACTTC. Supplemented by reference TRBV19 and TRBJ2-7, the full variable domain reads DGGITQSPKYLFRKEGQNVTLSCEQNLNHDAMYWYRQDPGQGLRLIYYSQIVNDFQKGDIAEGYSVSREKKESFPLTVTSAQKNPTAFYLCASSGAGTGAYEQYFGPGTRLTVT.

The count of this clone is one. The genes are TRBV7-3 and TRBJ2-1, with TRBD1 identical over 8 bases. CDR3 length: 16 residues. Trimming removed 2 bases from V and 3 bases from J; junction bases left unmatched: 6. Germline loops: CDR1 SGHTA, CDR2 FQGTGA. Here the CDR3 DNA reads TGTGCCAGCAGCTTACGGGGACAGGCGGACTACAATGAGCAGTTCTTC. It encodes CASSLRGQADYNEQFF.

The V gene is TRBV5-5, the J gene TRBJ1-4, with D unresolved. Looked up from germline, CDR1 is SGHKS and CDR2 is YYEKEE (reference sequence). The CDR3 extends over 14 amino acids. Deletions cut 4 bases from V and 2 bases from J, with 9 bases between. CDR3 nucleotide sequence: TGTGCCAGCAGCCCAATAAGCACTAATGAAAAACTGTTTTTT. It is translated as CASSPISTNEKLFF.

The chain couples TRBV19 to TRBJ1-1, with TRBD1 matching 8 bases. CDR3 length: 16 amino acids. The V gene's germline CDR1 is LNHDA and CDR2 SQIVND (reference sequence). V dropped 6 bases and J dropped 2; count of bases not matched to a gene: 11. CDR3 amino acids: CASRWGGQGSNTEAFF. The CDR3 DNA follows: TGTGCCAGTAGATGGGGTGGACAGGGCTCTAACACTGAAGCTTTCTTT.

The chain uses TRBV27 and TRBJ1-6; D remains ambiguous. From germline, CDR1 is MNHEY and CDR2 SMNVEV (reference sequence). The CDR3 is made up of 14 amino acids. The V end lost 6 bases, the J end lost 8 bases, and 14 bases lay between the germline ends. The CDR3 DNA reads TGTGCCAGCAGGGCAGAGGGTTATGATTCACCCCTCCACTTT. Translated, it gives CASRAEGYDSPLHF.

J is TRBJ2-1 and V is TRBV21-1; TRBD2, the D gene given by the table, was not confirmed from the DNA. TRBV21-1 has pseudogene status. The CDR3 loop spans 19 amino acids. The CDR3 reads CASSTNGEASTSSYNEQFF. The CDR3 coding sequence is TGTGCCAGCAGCACAAACGGAGAGGCTAGCACGAGCTCCTACAATGAGCAGTTCTTC.

A few counts support this clone. The CDR3 coding sequence is TGTGCCAGCAGGGACAGGGACACCGGGGAGCTGTTTTTT. It encodes CASRDRDTGELFF. This rearrangement joins TRBV7-8 to TRBJ2-2; 8 bases are a match to TRBD1. The CDR3 consists of 13 residues. The V gene end was trimmed by 6 bases and the J gene end by 3 bases; junction bases not matched to a gene: 0. Germline-derived CDR1 and CDR2 are SGHVS and FQNEAQ.

V usage is TRBV4-2 and J usage is TRBJ2-7; 8 positions match TRBD1. Germline lookup yields CDR1 LGHNA and CDR2 YNFKEQ. The CDR3 runs to 15 residues. Trimming took 1 base from V and 1 from J; bases not matched to a gene: 3. CDR3: CASSQVRTGSYEQYF. The CDR3 DNA reads TGTGCCAGCAGCCAAGTACGGACAGGGTCCTACGAGCAGTACTTC.

This chain uses TRBV19 with TRBJ2-1; D gene uncertain. The V gene lost 5 bases and the J gene lost 5 bases, with 7 bases spanning the gap. Germline CDR1 LNHDA, CDR2 SQIVND (reference sequence). The CDR3 spans 12 residues. The CDR3 here is CASSLYHNEQFF. The CDR3 nucleotides are TGTGCCAGTAGTCTTTATCACAATGAGCAGTTCTTC.

The chain has TRBV27 and TRBJ1-1; TRBD1 matches 7 bases. The CDR3 runs 14 residues. V lost 6 bases, J lost 3 bases, and 7 bases stayed unmatched. From germline, CDR1 is MNHEY and CDR2 SMNVEV (reference sequence). DNA of the CDR3: TGTGCCAGCAGCCAGGTTGACAGGGACACTGAAGCTTTCTTT. Protein: CASSQVDRDTEAFF.